Each of the 24 T cell receptor beta chains below was sequenced from the same sample in a study of cytomegalovirus exposure and HLA in healthy donors. Amplification used 60 Vbeta primers and 13 Jbeta primers. Repertoires were generated with immunoSEQ multiplex PCR, while TCRdb's copy carries only in-frame clones and drops some. The repertoire holds about 100,000 clones, with 79% as singletons. Sequenced sample: PBMCs. The source of these receptors is a woman in her thirties or forties in good health and CMV-seronegative.

The chain employs TRBV27 and TRBJ1-6, with unresolved D. Trimming shortened V by 5 bases and J by 6 bases, and 14 bases separated the two germline ends. This CDR3 is built from 15 residues. CDR1 MNHEY and CDR2 SMNVEV come from the germline V gene (reference sequence). The CDR3 DNA is TGTGCCAGCAGTACCTTGGGCCTTCTTAATTCACCCCTCCACTTT. Encoded protein: CASSTLGLLNSPLHF.

The chain links TRBV27 to TRBJ2-1, with 14 nucleotides matching TRBD2. The CDR3 covers 16 residues. V was pared by 7 bases and J by 8 bases, with 10 bases of the junction left unmatched. The V gene's germline CDR1 is MNHEY and CDR2 SMNVEV (reference sequence). CDR3 protein: CASTEYGTSGSDEQFF. As DNA, the CDR3 is TGTGCCAGCACCGAATACGGGACTAGCGGGAGCGATGAGCAGTTCTTC.

The chain recombines TRBV7-9 with TRBJ2-2, with TRBD1 matching 8 bases. After removal of 5 bases from V and 7 bases from J, the junction contained 9 bases not matched to a gene. The germline gives CDR1 SEHNR, CDR2 FQNEAQ (reference sequence). CDR3 size: 15 residues. CDR3 nucleotides: TGTGCCAGCAGCGGCGCACAGGGGGATAACGGGGAGCTGTTTTTT. Amino acid sequence: CASSGAQGDNGELFF.

This chain connects TRBV5-4 to TRBJ2-1; no clear D. The germline CDR1 and CDR2 sequences are SGHNT and YYREEE (reference sequence). V shed 1 base and J shed 5 bases, with 10 bases lying between them. The CDR3 spans 14 residues. The CDR3, as DNA: TGTGCCAGCAGCTTGACTATAGCTAACAATGAGCAGTTCTTC. This gives the protein CASSLTIANNEQFF.

This chain connects TRBV9 to TRBJ2-1, with D tentatively TRBD2 (5 bases). V was shortened by 2 bases and J by 9 bases, with 9 bases between the two germline ends. Per the germline V gene, CDR1 is SGDLS and CDR2 is YYNGEE. The CDR3 extends over 12 amino acids. The CDR3, as DNA: TGTGCCAGCAGCGTCAGCCGGGGTGAGCAGTTCTTC. This gives the protein CASSVSRGEQFF.

The chain is built from TRBV7-9 and TRBJ2-3, with 7 bases matching TRBD2. This CDR3 comprises 15 residues. Germline trimming cut 4 bases from V and 6 bases from J; bases unmatched to any gene: 10. Germline-derived CDR1 and CDR2 are SEHNR and FQNEAQ (reference sequence). The CDR3 coding sequence is TGTGCCAGCAGCTATAGCGGGCCGCCTGGGGATACGCAGTATTTT. Amino acids: CASSYSGPPGDTQYF.

The chain links TRBV28 to TRBJ1-4; TRBD1 aligns across 7 bases. Per germline, CDR1 MDHEN and CDR2 SYDVKM. This CDR3 contains 12 residues. With 5 bases clipped from V and 11 bases from J, the junction kept 5 bases outside the gene matches. The CDR3 here is CASSATGFKLFF. CDR3 coding DNA: TGTGCCAGCAGTGCGACAGGGTTTAAACTGTTTTTT.

The V call is TRBV7-9, the J call TRBJ2-7; 12 positions agree with TRBD2. This CDR3 comprises 15 residues. V was clipped by 5 bases and J by 6 bases; unmatched bases: 8. From germline, CDR1 is SEHNR and CDR2 FQNEAQ (reference sequence). CDR3 sequence: CASSQPSGGAVEQYF. CDR3 coding DNA: TGTGCCAGCAGCCAACCTAGCGGGGGGGCGGTCGAGCAGTACTTC.

This clone came up once. The V and J genes are TRBV6-5 and TRBJ2-5, with D maybe TRBD1 (6 bases). V lost 6 bases and J lost 2, with 13 bases in between. Germline V gene sequence: CDR1 MNHEY, CDR2 SVGAGI. The CDR3 has 14 amino acids. As DNA, the CDR3 is TGTGCCAGCAGCATCCGACAGGAACAAGAGACCCAGTACTTC. This gives the protein CASSIRQEQETQYF.

The J gene is TRBJ2-1, the V gene TRBV19; a weak D match, TRBD2 (6 bases). The CDR3 sequence is 13 residues long. Per germline, CDR1 LNHDA and CDR2 SQIVND (reference sequence). Trimming cost V 6 bases and J 3 bases, with 9 bases left between them. The CDR3 protein is CASSGGYYNEQFF. The CDR3 nucleotides read TGTGCCAGTAGCGGGGGTTACTACAATGAGCAGTTCTTC.

The genes are TRBV19 and TRBJ1-5, with TRBD1 matching over 8 bases. The V gene's germline CDR1 is LNHDA and CDR2 SQIVND (reference sequence). CDR3 length: 16 amino acids. V lost 5 bases, J lost 2 bases, and 8 bases stayed unmatched. CDR3 amino acids: CASSAFETGGNQPQHF. CDR3 DNA sequence: TGTGCCAGTAGTGCTTTTGAGACAGGGGGCAATCAGCCCCAGCATTTT.

The chain employs TRBV4-2 and TRBJ2-6, with 9 bases that match TRBD1. V dropped 0 bases and J dropped 4; count of bases not matched to a gene: 19. The CDR3 contains 22 residues. Per germline, CDR1 LGHNA and CDR2 YNFKEQ. CDR3 coding DNA: TGTGCCAGCAGCCAAGACTTAAGCCGAGGAAACAGGGGGCGCATGGGGGCCAACGTCCTGACTTTC. Residues: CASSQDLSRGNRGRMGANVLTF.

The V and J genes are TRBV10-3 and TRBJ2-2; 7 bases map to TRBD1. CDR1 and CDR2 (germline): ENHRY, SYGVKD. The CDR3 has 14 amino acids. Trimming took 6 bases from V and 5 from J; bases not matched to a gene: 6. The CDR3 spells CAIRTGSGTGELFF. The CDR3 DNA is TGTGCCATCAGGACAGGGAGTGGGACCGGGGAGCTGTTTTTT.

The gene calls are TRBV5-6 and TRBJ2-2; D unresolved. The CDR3 consists of 13 residues. V was cut by 2 bases and J by 6 bases, with 8 bases left in between. The germline V gene has CDR1 SGHDT and CDR2 YYEEEE. The CDR3 DNA follows: TGTGCCAGCAGCTTTTTACGCGCCGGGGAGCTGTTTTTT. Translated: CASSFLRAGELFF.

The rearrangement links TRBV9 to TRBJ2-1; D remains ambiguous. The CDR3 is made up of 15 amino acids. CDR1 and CDR2 from the germline V gene are SGDLS and YYNGEE. V dropped 0 bases and J dropped 6 bases, with 13 bases sitting between them. CDR3 sequence: CASSVGISRSNEQFF. CDR3 coding DNA: TGTGCCAGCAGCGTAGGGATCTCGCGGTCCAATGAGCAGTTCTTC.

The chain uses TRBV27 and TRBJ1-1; maybe TRBD1 (6 bases). The CDR3 runs to 15 residues. Trimming took 2 bases from V and 1 from J, leaving 11 bases between them. Germline V gene sequence: CDR1 MNHEY, CDR2 SMNVEV (reference sequence). The CDR3 region is CASSLGTNRNTEAFF. CDR3 coding DNA: TGTGCCAGCAGTTTAGGGACAAATCGGAACACTGAAGCTTTCTTT.

This clone has a handful of counts. Other DNA sequences in the same sample also yield this CDR3. V is TRBV7-2 and J is TRBJ2-7, with TRBD1 identical over 7 bases. V lost 4 bases, J lost 1 base, and 1 base stayed unmatched. Germline-derived CDR1 and CDR2 are SGHTA and FQGNSA. The CDR3 sequence is 13 residues long. CDR3 nucleotide sequence: TGTGCCAGCAGCTCGGGACAGTCCTACGAGCAGTACTTC. Amino acids: CASSSGQSYEQYF.

This clone has just one count. The chain is built from TRBV28 and TRBJ2-3; possible D gene TRBD1, 6 bases. There are 13 residues in the CDR3. Trimming removed 6 bases at V and 3 bases at J, with 10 bases between. From germline, CDR1 is MDHEN and CDR2 SYDVKM. The CDR3 reads CASSLQGTDTQYF. The CDR3 DNA sequence: TGTGCCAGCAGCCTACAGGGTACAGATACGCAGTATTTT.

The rearrangement links TRBV18 to TRBJ1-4; no clear D. This CDR3 region has 17 residues. The V gene's germline CDR1 is KGHSH and CDR2 LQKENI. V lost 1 base and J 4 bases, leaving 16 bases between the germline ends. The CDR3 region has the DNA TGTGCCAGCTCACCACGGGCAGCCGAGACCCTTAATGAAAAACTGTTTTTT. This codes for CASSPRAAETLNEKLFF. Full variable domain (remainder filled in from reference TRBV18 and TRBJ1-4): NAGVMQNPRHLVRRRGQEARLRCSPMKGHSHVYWYRQLPEEGLKFMVYLQKENIIDESGMPKERFSAEFPKEGPSILRIQQVVRGDSAAYFCASSPRAAETLNEKLFFGSGTQLSVL.

The CDR3 sequence is CASSLGRDRSYEQYF. CDR3 bases: TGCGCCAGCAGCTTGGGCCGGGACAGGTCCTACGAGCAGTACTTC. The chain joins TRBV5-1 to TRBJ2-7; the match to TRBD1 covers 8 bases. V was clipped by 0 bases and J by 1 base; unmatched bases: 3. The CDR3 runs 15 residues. In germline, CDR1 is SGHRS, CDR2 YFSETQ.

In DNA, the CDR3 is TGTGCCAGCAGTTCATCCCAGGGGAGCTACACCTTC. Translated, it gives CASSSSQGSYTF. The V and J genes are TRBV6-5 and TRBJ1-2, with D possibly being TRBD1 (6 bases). V lost 4 bases to trimming and J lost 9 bases, with 12 bases between them. The CDR3 is 12 residues long. CDR1 is MNHEY and CDR2 is SVGAGI in the germline V gene.

This clone was picked up a small number of times. V and J are TRBV19 and TRBJ2-2; no clear D. V gave up 6 bases and J gave up 11 bases, with 13 bases separating them. Germline CDR1 and CDR2: LNHDA and SQIVND (reference sequence). The CDR3 contains 12 residues. This CDR3 reads CASSTDWFELFF. CDR3 nucleotides: TGTGCCAGTAGCACCGACTGGTTTGAGCTGTTTTTT.

This sequence joins TRBV5-5 and TRBJ1-5; 7 bases are shared with TRBD1. Germline trimming cut 2 bases from V and 0 bases from J; bases unmatched to any gene: 5. Germline-derived CDR1 and CDR2 are SGHKS and YYEKEE (reference sequence). The CDR3 length is 16 residues. The CDR3 DNA reads as TGTGCCAGCAGCTTAGGGACAGACTATAGCAATCAGCCCCAGCATTTT. Amino acids: CASSLGTDYSNQPQHF.

This rearrangement joins TRBV28 to TRBJ1-1; 9 nucleotides line up with TRBD1. Germline-derived CDR1 and CDR2 are MDHEN and SYDVKM. Trimming removed 6 bases from V and 4 bases from J; junction bases left unmatched: 9. There are 15 residues in the CDR3. The DNA of the CDR3 is TGTGCCAGCAGCGGCTTACAGGGGGCCGGCACTGAAGCTTTCTTT. Its protein is CASSGLQGAGTEAFF.